The T cell receptor (beta chain) under discussion was sequenced for a study of T-cell memory formation after mild COVID-19 (dated by TCRdb to the early 2020s). A note on the overall study: TCR sequence clusters from the two donors were found to be largely donor specific. In two donors, T-cell clones that expanded and contracted after mild COVID-19 were tracked by sequencing TCRalpha and TCRbeta repertoires over time. Two young, previously healthy adult volunteers made up the cohort, one male and one female.

Ficoll-Paque density gradient centrifugation was used to isolate PBMCs. Including the terminal cysteine and phenylalanine, the CDR3 comprises 15 residues. The kept DNA is CDR3 alone, 45 bases in frame from the first base. From V the trimming removes 7 bases and from J it removes 9 bases, while the gene matches leave 10 bases of the junction unaccounted for. Reading the germline V gene gives CDR1 MNHGY and CDR2 SAAAGT. This clonotype was recorded a few times. Its antigen specificity is not known. Base-call qualities are not available, and no considerably larger clone is one nucleotide away. TCRdb records Illumina NovaSeq 6000 as the sequencer. cDNA libraries for TCRalpha and TCRbeta were prepared by 5'RACE using constant-segment primers, with sample barcodes and unique molecular identifiers added. RNA was extracted from every sample with Trizol reagent. Library amplification was performed in two PCR steps, and a second sample barcode and Illumina TruSeq adapters were introduced in the second step. The libraries were sequenced on an Illumina NovaSeq using 2 x 150 bp paired-end reads. Under the source paper's analysis protocol: The reads were demultiplexed and collapsed into UMI-guided consensus sequences using migec v1.2.7. Using mixcr v2.1.11, UMI consensuses were aligned to TRA and TRB V and J templates and then assembled into clonotypes. A clonotype was counted as expanded or contracted only if both edgeR and NoisET called the change significant, with noise models trained on biological replicates. For edgeR calls, the cutoffs were a false discovery rate-adjusted p below 0.01 and a log2 fold-change threshold of 1. As an exploratory analysis of dynamics, max-normalized trajectories of the 1000 most abundant clonotypes were examined by PCA with hierarchical clustering. Each responding clone was given a CD4 or CD8 phenotype based on the CD4+ and CD8+ repertoires, which had been sequenced separately. TCRdb applied fastp at Q25 and MiXCR to the public reads, then kept only in-frame beta chains. Merged by CDR3 protein, the rows form single entries marked with the most common genes and DNA. For this entry, the V and J calls and clone size follow TCRdb and not the study's own pipeline. The sample table holds 100,000 or so distinct CDR3 sequences, of which over 8.5% were seen once. The top ten clones comprise more than 35% of the sample.

What the authors observed across the whole study: The detection of some responding clones in pre-infection memory suggests that pre-existing cross-reactive memory T cells joined the SARS-CoV-2 response. Contracting CD4+ clones appeared mostly in the CM and EM memory subsets, whereas CD8+ clones were enriched in EMRA. Only a couple of mild cases were covered in the study, and larger cohorts including severe cases with pre-infection samples were considered necessary. SARS-CoV-2 specificity was not confirmed for the second-wave clones peaking on day 37. Clones contracting from day 15 to 85 had balanced CD4/CD8 phenotypes, while a second wave expanding from day 15 to 37 was biased towards CD4+.

Sequenced sample: PBMCs or a T cell subset sorted from them (not recorded which). This clonotype was sampled from a man in his late teens or twenties who had mild COVID-19 (a few samples of this study predate the infection). The sample titles of this study are shuffled in the database, so cell type and time point are left out; the donor was told from shared clones. The chain employs TRBV6-8 and TRBJ2-1, with 12 bases aligning to TRBD1. The DNA sequence is as follows: TGTGCCAGCACCCATTGGGACAGGGGGCATGTTGAGCAGTTCTTC. Translated, it reads CASTHWDRGHVEQFF.